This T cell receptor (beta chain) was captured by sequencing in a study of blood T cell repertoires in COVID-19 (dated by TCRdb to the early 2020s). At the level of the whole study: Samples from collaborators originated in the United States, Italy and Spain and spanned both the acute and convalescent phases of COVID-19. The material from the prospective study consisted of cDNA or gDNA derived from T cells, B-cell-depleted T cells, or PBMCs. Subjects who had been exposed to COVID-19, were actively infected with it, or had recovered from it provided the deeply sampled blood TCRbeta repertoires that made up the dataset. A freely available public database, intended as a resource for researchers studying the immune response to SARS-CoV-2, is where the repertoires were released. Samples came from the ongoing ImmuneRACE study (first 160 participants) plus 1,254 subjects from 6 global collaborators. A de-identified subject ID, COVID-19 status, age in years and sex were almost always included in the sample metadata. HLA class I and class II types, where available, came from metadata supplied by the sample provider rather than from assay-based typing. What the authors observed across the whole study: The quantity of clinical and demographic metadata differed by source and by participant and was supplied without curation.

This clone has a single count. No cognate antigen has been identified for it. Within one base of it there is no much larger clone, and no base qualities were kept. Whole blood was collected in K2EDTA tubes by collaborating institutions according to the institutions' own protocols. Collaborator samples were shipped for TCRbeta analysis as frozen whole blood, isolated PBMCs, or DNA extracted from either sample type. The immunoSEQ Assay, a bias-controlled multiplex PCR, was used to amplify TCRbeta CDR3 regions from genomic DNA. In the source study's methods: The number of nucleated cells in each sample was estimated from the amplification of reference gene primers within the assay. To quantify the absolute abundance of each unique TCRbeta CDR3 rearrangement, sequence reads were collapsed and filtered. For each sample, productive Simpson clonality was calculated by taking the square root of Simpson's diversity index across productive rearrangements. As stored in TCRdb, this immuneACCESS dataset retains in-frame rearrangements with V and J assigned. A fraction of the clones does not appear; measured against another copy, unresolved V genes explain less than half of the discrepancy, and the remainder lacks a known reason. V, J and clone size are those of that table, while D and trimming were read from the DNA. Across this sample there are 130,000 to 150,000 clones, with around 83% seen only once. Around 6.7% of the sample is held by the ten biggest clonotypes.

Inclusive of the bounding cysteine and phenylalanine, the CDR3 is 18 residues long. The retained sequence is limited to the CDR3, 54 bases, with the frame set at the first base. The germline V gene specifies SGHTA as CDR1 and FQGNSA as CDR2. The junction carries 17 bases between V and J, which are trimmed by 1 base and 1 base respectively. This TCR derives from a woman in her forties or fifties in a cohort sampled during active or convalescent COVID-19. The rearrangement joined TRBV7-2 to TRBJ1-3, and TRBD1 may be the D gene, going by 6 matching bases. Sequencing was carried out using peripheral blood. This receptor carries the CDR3 CASSLDIQGIGSGNTIYF. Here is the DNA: TGTGCCAGCAGCTTAGACATACAGGGAATTGGGTCTGGAAACACCATATATTTT.